These T cell receptor beta chains were read from a single sample in a study of beta chain features in type 1 diabetes. Sequencing was performed with immunoSEQ multiplex PCR; in TCRdb, only in-frame clones are kept and a portion is missing. The table shows about 180,000 clones, with approximately 7.9% occurring only once. Sequencing input: central memory CD4+ T cells from blood. The source is a young man with type 1 diabetes. The CDR3 runs from the conserved cysteine through the conserved F or W.

V	J	CDR3
TRBV5-1	TRBJ2-5	CASSFGVQETQYF
TRBV2	TRBJ1-1	CAKGQGMNTEAFF
TRBV5-4	TRBJ2-3	CASSLMSADTQYF
TRBV5-1	TRBJ2-6	CASSVMGGNSGANVLTF
TRBV5-4	TRBJ2-1	CASSLGQGDYNEQFF
TRBV5-1	TRBJ2-6	CASSFQQGPGANVLTF
TRBV7-2	TRBJ1-6	CASSLAGRSNSPLHF
TRBV19	TRBJ2-7	CASSFGTGPYEQYF
TRBV18	TRBJ1-1	CASSSGVQAEAFF
TRBV5-4	TRBJ2-5	CASSLEGASSETQYF
TRBV5-6	TRBJ1-1	CASSQTGTGLDTEAFF
TRBV5-1	TRBJ1-3	CASSFGQSQGNTIYF
TRBV30	TRBJ1-6	CAGDRDNSPLHF
TRBV6-1	TRBJ2-1	CAISEQLTSGSMYEQFF
TRBV23-1	TRBJ1-5	CASSPCGQGKDQPQHF
TRBV6-1	TRBJ2-6	CASSVTSGGLAGANVLTF
TRBV15	TRBJ2-7	CATSAPGQGSYEQYF
TRBV28	TRBJ2-7	CASRSTGLQYF
TRBV7-8	TRBJ2-1	CASSLARGLYNEQFF
TRBV27	TRBJ1-2	CASRRHLGDYGYTF
TRBV18	TRBJ2-7	CASSRTTTGDEQYF
TRBV29-1	TRBJ2-7	CSVGANYEQYF
TRBV7-9	TRBJ1-6	CASSLASGNSPLHF
TRBV5-4	TRBJ2-3	CASSLGQGARSDTQYF
TRBV11-2	TRBJ1-2	CASSLDGGSNYGYTF
TRBV18	TRBJ1-2	CASSPSQGPYGYTF
TRBV19	TRBJ2-1	CASSLQGGSYNEQFF